This paragraph covers one T cell receptor (beta chain) sequence. A much larger clone differs by one base, so this may be a read error. It was RNA transcripts that yielded the amplified TCR beta CDR3 regions. TCR CDR3 regions were first amplified by RT-PCR with HTBI primers. Using its own MiXCR run on the multiplex PCR reads, TCRdb lists one record per CDR3 protein. The sample records around 540,000 distinct CDR3 sequences, 35% to 55% being singletons. Stability of Graves' hyperthyroidism was defined as absent ophthalmopathy progression within 18 months. Newly diagnosed hyperthyroidism, duration under 2 months, in patients aged 18 to 65. It was uncontrolled infection, other autoimmune disease, pregnancy or lactation that excluded patients. Thyroid ultrasound, orbital computed tomography, clinical symptoms, and serum thyroxine and TRAb underpinned diagnoses. The sample is drawn from a study of T cells in Graves' hyperthyroidism and ophthalmopathy.

The J segment lost 4 bases and the V segment lost 1 base, leaving 5 bases of the junction unmatched. Germline V gene data show CDR1 as KGHDR and CDR2 as SFDVKD. This CDR3 is built from 15 residues. The chain has TRBV24-1 and TRBJ1-2; 7 bases line up with TRBD1. Sequenced material: peripheral blood or thyroid tissue (not recorded which). The receptor's source is a woman younger than 35 with Graves' hyperthyroidism. In DNA, the CDR3 is TGTGCCACCAGTGATTTTAGCAGGGGGATCTATGGCTACACCTTC. This translates into CATSDFSRGIYGYTF.